Here is one T cell receptor (beta chain) with its context. This CDR3 has 15 amino acids. After removal of 3 bases from V and 3 bases from J, the junction contained 8 bases not matched to a gene. Germline CDR1 reads GTSNPN; CDR2 reads SVGIG (reference sequence). In the source study's methods: Reference gene primers were amplified, and this amplification served to estimate nucleated cell counts. Only in-frame clones appear in the TCRdb table, and some are missing; sequencing was by immunoSEQ multiplex PCR. V and J calls and clone size are as listed in that table; D and trimming were resolved from the DNA. The table includes some 120,000 clones, about 80% detected once. The entry originates in a study of blood T cell repertoires in COVID-19. Whole-study context: Italy, Spain and the United States were the sources of the convalescent and acute COVID-19 samples. PBMCs, B-cell-depleted T cells, or T cells provided the cDNA or gDNA that made up the material.

The sequencing sample was made of peripheral blood. V and J are TRBV30 and TRBJ1-5, with 7 bases fitting TRBD1. The source of this sequence is a woman aged 45 to 65 with acute or convalescent COVID-19. The CDR3 is CAWRPAGTDNQPQHF. The CDR3 coding sequence is TGTGCCTGGAGACCTGCTGGGACAGACAATCAGCCCCAGCATTTT.